This T cell receptor (beta chain) was observed in a study of OX40 agonist ivuxolimab in advanced cancers. At the level of the study: Aged about 20 to 80 with a mean of approximately 57 years, they were less than 90% male. Study-wide points: The investigators did not determine what antigen specificity the expanded peripheral T cells had. CD4+ and CD8+ blood T cells expanded clonally by week 6 at 0.1 to 3.0 mg/kg.

Profiling relied on immunoSEQ multiplex PCR, and the TCRdb table lists in-frame clones only, not all of them. Altogether around 34,000 clones are present, 89% being singletons, with the ten largest covering 35% to 45%. The CDR3 has 12 amino acids. With V trimmed by 7 bases and J by 4 bases, 3 bases remained unmatched. Germline loops: CDR1 SGHNT, CDR2 YENEEA. This clone was detected only a few times. Its antigen is undetermined. Sequenced material: CD4+ or CD8+ T cells sorted from blood, taken in a trial of the OX40 agonist ivuxolimab. The chain is built from TRBV11-3 and TRBJ1-1; 7 nucleotides agree with TRBD1. The TCR was taken from an adult with an advanced solid tumor such as melanoma, head and neck, liver or kidney cancer. This CDR3 is CASKGAGTEAFF. CDR3 nucleotides: TGTGCCAGCAAGGGGGCAGGCACTGAAGCTTTCTTT.